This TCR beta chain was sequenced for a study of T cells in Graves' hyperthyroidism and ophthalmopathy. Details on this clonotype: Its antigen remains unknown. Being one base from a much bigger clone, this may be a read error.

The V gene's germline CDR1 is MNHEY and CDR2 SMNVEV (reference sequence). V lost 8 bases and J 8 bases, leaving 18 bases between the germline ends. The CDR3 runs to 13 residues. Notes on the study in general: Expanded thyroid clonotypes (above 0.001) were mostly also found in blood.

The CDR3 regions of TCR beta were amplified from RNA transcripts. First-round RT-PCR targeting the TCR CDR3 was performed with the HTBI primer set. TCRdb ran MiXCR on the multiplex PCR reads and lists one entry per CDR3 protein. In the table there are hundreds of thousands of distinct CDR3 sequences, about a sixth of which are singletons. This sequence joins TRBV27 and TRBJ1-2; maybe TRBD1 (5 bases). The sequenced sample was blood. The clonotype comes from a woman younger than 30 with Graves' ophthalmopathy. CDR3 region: CASRSQGRKGYTF. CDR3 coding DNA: TGTGCCAGCCGTTCTCAGGGCAGGAAGGGCTACACCTTC.